Sequencing of this TCR beta chain was carried out in a study of T-cell reconstitution after alpha-beta-depleted transplantation in children. This clonotype was seen a few times. During its preparation, the TCRbeta library received unique molecular identifiers. Via MiXCR, TCRdb re-called the PCR reads, giving one row per CDR3 protein. The table shows 300,000 to 400,000 distinct CDR3 sequences, with 10% to 15% occurring only once. The ends were cut back, 3 bases at V and 2 bases at J, with 22 bases in the middle. The CDR3 totals 19 residues. Germline CDR1 and CDR2: ENHRY and SYGVKD. Sequencing was performed on PBMCs, taken from the stem cell graft. V gene TRBV10-3 combines with J gene TRBJ2-2; D is perhaps TRBD2 (7 bases). The clonotype comes from a human donor who donated a stem cell graft to a child with Fanconi anemia. In DNA, the CDR3 is TGTGCCATCAGTGAAGTCCGGGGGGCGATGAGGCAAAACACCGGGGAGCTGTTTTTT. Amino acid sequence: CAISEVRGAMRQNTGELFF.